Reported below is one T cell receptor (beta chain). The data originate from a study of blood T cell repertoires in COVID-19. In the study overall: Samples taken during acute and convalescent COVID-19 were collected in the United States, Italy and Spain. PBMCs, B-cell-depleted T cells, or T cells were the source of the cDNA or gDNA that made up the material.

In the authors' workflow: Using reference gene primer amplification, nucleated cell counts were estimated. The protocol was immunoSEQ multiplex PCR, while the TCRdb copy is restricted to in-frame clones and leaves out a portion. The DNA gave D and trimming, while V, J and clone size come from that table. The sample has approximately 210,000 clones; roughly 81% are singletons. The germline V gene encodes CDR1 LNHDA and CDR2 SQIVND (reference sequence). The CDR3 has 14 residues. V was clipped by 5 bases and J by 5 bases; unmatched bases: 4. The clonotype comes from a woman between 50 and 59 years old with active or convalescent COVID-19. The chain combines TRBV19 with TRBJ2-3, with 10 positions matching TRBD1. Sequencing used peripheral blood. The CDR3 sequence is CASSADRGRDTQYF. The DNA for the CDR3 is TGTGCCAGTAGTGCCGACAGGGGGCGAGATACGCAGTATTTT.